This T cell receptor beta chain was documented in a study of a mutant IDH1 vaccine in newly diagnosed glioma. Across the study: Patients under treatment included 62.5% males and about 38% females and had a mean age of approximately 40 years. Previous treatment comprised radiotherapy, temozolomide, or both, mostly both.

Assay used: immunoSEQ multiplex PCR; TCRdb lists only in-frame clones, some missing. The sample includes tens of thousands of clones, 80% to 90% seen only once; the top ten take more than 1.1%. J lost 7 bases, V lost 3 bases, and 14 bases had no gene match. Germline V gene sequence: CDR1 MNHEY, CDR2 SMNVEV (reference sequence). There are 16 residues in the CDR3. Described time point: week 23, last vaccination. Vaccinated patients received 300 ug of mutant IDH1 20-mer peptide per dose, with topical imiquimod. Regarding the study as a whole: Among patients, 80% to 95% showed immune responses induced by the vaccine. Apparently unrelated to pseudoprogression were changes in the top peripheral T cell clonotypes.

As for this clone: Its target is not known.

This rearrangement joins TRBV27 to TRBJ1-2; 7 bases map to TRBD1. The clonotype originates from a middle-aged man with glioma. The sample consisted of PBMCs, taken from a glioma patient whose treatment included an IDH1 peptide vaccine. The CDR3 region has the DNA TGTGCCAGCAGTTTCAGGTCTCGGGACAGTCGGGGTGGCTACACCTTC. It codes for CASSFRSRDSRGGYTF.